Below, 16 T cell receptor beta chains from the same sample are listed, as sequenced in a study of blood T cell repertoires in COVID-19 (dated by TCRdb to 2019 to 2021). Library preparation employed the immunoSEQ multiplex PCR assay. Entries here come from immuneACCESS through TCRdb and include only in-frame sequences with V and J called. Some clones fail to appear in such tables; in the studies checked, an unresolved V gene covers under half of the shortfall, and the cause of the remainder is unknown. Counted in this sample were under 500,000 clones; roughly 89% of them appeared once. The top ten clonotypes cover around 4.5% of the sample. The sequenced material came from peripheral blood. These TCRs come from a woman in her twenties or thirties with acute or convalescent COVID-19.

V is TRBV5-4 and J is TRBJ2-1; 9 positions match TRBD2. The germline CDR1 and CDR2 sequences are SGHNT and YYREEE (reference sequence). The CDR3 sequence is 14 residues long. The V and J ends lost 4 bases and 8 bases, in that order; junction bases with no gene match: 7. CDR3 DNA sequence: TGTGCCAGCAGCCCAATTAGCGGGGGTTATGAGCAGTTCTTC. The encoded protein is CASSPISGGYEQFF.

DNA of the CDR3: TGTGCCAGCAGTTACTCGAATGTAGGCGGGCCCGGGACTAGCGGCTTTTTAAAAGAGACCCAGTACTTC. Amino acids: CASSYSNVGGPGTSGFLKETQYF. V is TRBV6-7 and J is TRBJ2-5; 11 bases match TRBD2. TRBV6-7 is treated as an ORF (open reading frame) with a function not yet certain. The J segment lost 3 bases and the V segment lost 0 bases, leaving 24 bases of the junction unmatched. The CDR3 runs 23 residues.

The chain uses TRBV28 and TRBJ1-5; D gene unclear. The CDR3 is 12 residues long. V was cut by 3 bases and J by 9 bases, with 9 bases left in between. Per the germline V gene, CDR1 is MDHEN and CDR2 is SYDVKM. In nucleotides, the CDR3 is TGTGCCAGCAGTTTGTATGGGCCGCCCCAGCATTTT. Protein product: CASSLYGPPQHF. Complete variable domain (other parts from reference TRBV28 and TRBJ1-5): DVKVTQSSRYLVKRTGEKVFLECVQDMDHENMFWYRQDPGLGLRLIYFSYDVKMKEKGDIPEGYSVSREKKERFSLILESASTNQTSMYLCASSLYGPPQHFGDGTRLSIL.

This clone was observed a handful of times. The chain uses TRBV7-3 and TRBJ2-3; TRBD2 matches 10 bases. The CDR3 spans 15 residues. V was clipped by 3 bases and J by 6 bases; unmatched bases: 6. Germline-derived CDR1 and CDR2 are SGHTA and FQGTGA. For the CDR3, the DNA is TGTGCCAGCAGCTTCGGCCTAGCGGGGGCGGATACGCAGTATTTT. The encoded protein is CASSFGLAGADTQYF.

The chain is built from TRBV19 and TRBJ2-3, with D possibly being TRBD2 (6 bases). V lost 5 bases and J 1 base, leaving 16 bases between the germline ends. Germline V gives CDR1 LNHDA, CDR2 SQIVND (reference sequence). The CDR3 sequence is 16 residues long. CDR3 region: CASSPNSGLGTDTQYF. The CDR3 nucleotides are TGTGCCAGTAGTCCGAACAGCGGGTTGGGCACAGATACGCAGTATTTT.

Details on this clone: A read error is possible here, since a much larger clone lies one base away. The gene calls are TRBV12-3 or TRBV12-4 and TRBJ1-2; 9 bases align to TRBD1. The J segment lost 4 bases and the V segment lost 6 bases, leaving 3 bases of the junction unmatched. This CDR3 region has 13 residues. CDR3 in amino acids: CASSVTGGYGYTF. The CDR3 region has the DNA TGTGCCAGCAGCGTGACAGGGGGCTATGGCTACACCTTC.

The chain carries TRBV5-4 and TRBJ1-2; D possibly corresponds to TRBD1 (5 bases). V lost 4 bases and J lost 4, with 11 bases in between. CDR3 size: 13 residues. Germline CDR1 reads SGHNT; CDR2 reads YYREEE (reference sequence). Here the CDR3 DNA reads TGTGCCAGCAGCCCGGGGGGTGGCTATGGCTACACCTTC. Amino acids: CASSPGGGYGYTF.

CDR3 bases: TGTGCCAGCACAGGTAGCGGGGGGGCCTATGAGCAGTTCTTC. Protein sequence: CASTGSGGAYEQFF. The J gene is TRBJ2-1, the V gene TRBV6-5, with 11 positions matching TRBD2. The germline gives CDR1 MNHEY, CDR2 SVGAGI. Unmatched junction bases numbered 7, after V lost 7 bases and J lost 8 bases. The CDR3 has 14 residues.

The chain uses TRBV11-2 and TRBJ2-3; TRBD1 aligns across 11 bases. The V segment lost 3 bases and the J segment 5 bases; nucleotides outside the gene matches: 4. The germline V gene has CDR1 SGHAT and CDR2 FQNNGV. This CDR3 comprises 15 residues. This CDR3 is CASSLDRGRVDTQYF. The CDR3 DNA reads as TGTGCCAGCAGCTTGGACAGGGGGCGAGTAGATACGCAGTATTTT.

V is TRBV25-1 and J is TRBJ1-1; 7 nucleotides line up with TRBD1. This CDR3 contains 14 residues. Trimming at V came to 6 bases and at J to 4 bases, leaving 8 bases not matched to a gene. Germline CDR1 is MGHDK and CDR2 is SYGVNS. This CDR3 is CASSGQALSTEAFF. CDR3 in DNA: TGTGCCAGCAGCGGACAGGCCCTGAGCACTGAAGCTTTCTTT.

This clone was counted only a few times. CDR3 region: CASSFGQGLRETQYF. CDR3 sequence (DNA): TGTGCCAGCAGTTTTGGCCAGGGGTTACGGGAGACCCAGTACTTC. The V and J genes are TRBV28 and TRBJ2-5, with D perhaps matching TRBD1 (6 bases). Trimming took 3 bases from V and 5 from J, leaving 16 bases between them. This CDR3 region has 15 residues. Germline CDR1 MDHEN, CDR2 SYDVKM.

The J gene is TRBJ1-1, the V gene TRBV11-2, with D uncertain. CDR1 and CDR2 (germline): SGHAT, FQNNGV. Trimming shortened V by 5 bases and J by 1 base, and 8 bases separated the two germline ends. The CDR3 sequence is 13 residues long. CDR3 in DNA: TGTGCCAGCAGCCCTTCGGGGAACACTGAAGCTTTCTTT. It yields the protein CASSPSGNTEAFF.

A single count supports this clone. The rearrangement links TRBV5-5 to TRBJ2-3; maybe TRBD1 (6 bases). The V end lost 4 bases, the J end lost 1 base, and 13 bases lay between the germline ends. Germline CDR1 reads SGHKS; CDR2 reads YYEKEE (reference sequence). This CDR3 is built from 15 residues. CDR3 residues: CASSTHPGGTDTQYF. The CDR3 coding sequence is TGTGCCAGCAGCACCCACCCAGGGGGCACAGATACGCAGTATTTT.

This clone was found once. The chain couples TRBV20-1 to TRBJ1-1; D possibly corresponds to TRBD1 (6 bases). CDR1 is DFQATT, CDR2 SNEGSKA, per germline (reference sequence). The CDR3 contains 11 residues. Trimming left V 6 bases short and J 5 bases short, with 10 bases between. This CDR3 is CSASQGTEAFF. The CDR3 region has the DNA TGCAGTGCATCGCAGGGGACTGAAGCTTTCTTT.

This clone appeared a few times. V gene TRBV28 combines with J gene TRBJ1-6, with TRBD1 matching 7 bases. Per germline, CDR1 MDHEN and CDR2 SYDVKM. V trimming: 6 bases; J trimming: 5 bases; junction bases outside the gene matches: 1. The CDR3 consists of 13 residues. As DNA, the CDR3 is TGTGCCAGCAGGACAGGGAATAATTCACCCCTCCACTTT. As protein: CASRTGNNSPLHF.

This clone came up once. The chain is built from TRBV6-5 and TRBJ1-1, with TRBD1 matching 7 bases. The V and J ends lost 8 bases and 12 bases, in that order; junction bases with no gene match: 15. Germline V gives CDR1 MNHEY, CDR2 SVGAGI. The CDR3 consists of 13 residues. In nucleotides, the CDR3 is TGTGCCAGCGGAAACAGGGGTAGTTCGATGACTTTCTTT. Amino acids: CASGNRGSSMTFF.